This T cell receptor (beta chain) came from a study of blood T cell repertoires in COVID-19. At the level of the study: Specimens from acute and convalescent COVID-19 originated in the United States, Italy and Spain. PBMCs, B-cell-depleted T cells, or T cells provided the cDNA or gDNA that made up the material.

Per the study methods: Amplification from reference gene primers served as the basis for estimated nucleated cell counts. Generated by immunoSEQ multiplex PCR, the TCRdb table keeps only in-frame clones and is missing some. Clone size and the V and J calls come from that table; the DNA yielded D and trimming. The sample consists of 150,000 to 200,000 clones, about 81% of them appearing once. In germline, CDR1 is SGHRS, CDR2 YFSETQ. CDR3 length: 12 residues. The V and J ends lost 8 bases and 3 bases, in that order; junction bases with no gene match: 4. The source is a woman aged 80 or older with acute or convalescent COVID-19. This sequence joins TRBV5-1 and TRBJ1-2, with TRBD1 identical over 7 bases. Sequenced sample: peripheral blood. The CDR3 DNA follows: TGCGCCAGTTCCAGGGGGGACTATGGCTACACCTTC. It is translated as CASSRGDYGYTF.